This is a list of T cell receptor beta chains from one sample in a study of T cells in Graves' hyperthyroidism and ophthalmopathy. TCRdb re-called the multiplex PCR reads through MiXCR, storing one row per CDR3 protein. The table records 600,000 to 850,000 distinct CDR3 sequences, about 17% of them present only once. Material for sequencing was blood. These receptor sequences come from a woman aged 45 to 65 with Graves' hyperthyroidism that later progressed to Graves' ophthalmopathy. Each CDR3 is given with its conserved first and last residue. The order of the fields is D gene, V gene, clone size, J gene, CDR3 protein, CDR3 DNA. A D gene is named only where the DNA matches it firmly. Only some rows state a clone size, as once, few, many or a class for expanded clones.

d_call: -
v_call: TRBV5-1
clone_size: many
j_call: TRBJ1-2
cdr3_aa: CASSHPESYGYTF
cdr3_nt: TGCGCCAGCAGCCATCCAGAGAGCTATGGCTACACCTTC

d_call: -
v_call: TRBV7-2
clone_size: -
j_call: TRBJ2-5
cdr3_aa: CASSLAGEATQETQYF
cdr3_nt: TGTGCCAGCAGCTTAGCGGGGGAGGCGACCCAAGAGACCCAGTACTTC

d_call: TRBD1
v_call: TRBV7-9
clone_size: -
j_call: TRBJ1-2
cdr3_aa: CASSKTGIGGYTF
cdr3_nt: TGTGCCAGCAGCAAGACAGGGATTGGTGGCTACACCTTC

d_call: -
v_call: TRBV20-1
clone_size: -
j_call: TRBJ2-1
cdr3_aa: CSASYLRGYEQFF
cdr3_nt: TGCAGTGCTAGTTACCTGAGGGGCTATGAGCAGTTCTTC

d_call: -
v_call: TRBV7-2
clone_size: -
j_call: TRBJ1-4
cdr3_aa: CASSKTSTKEKLFF
cdr3_nt: TGTGCCAGCAGTAAGACGTCGACTAAAGAAAAACTGTTTTTT

d_call: TRBD1
v_call: TRBV5-1
clone_size: many
j_call: TRBJ1-2
cdr3_aa: CASSSSGTGGGYTF
cdr3_nt: TGCGCCAGCAGCAGCTCCGGGACAGGGGGAGGCTACACCTTC

d_call: TRBD1
v_call: TRBV6-1
clone_size: few
j_call: TRBJ1-5
cdr3_aa: CASRAGTAYQPQHF
cdr3_nt: TGTGCCAGCAGGGCGGGGACAGCTTATCAGCCCCAGCATTTT

d_call: TRBD1
v_call: TRBV18
clone_size: few
j_call: TRBJ2-1
cdr3_aa: CASSPSGQATYNEQFF
cdr3_nt: TGTGCCAGCTCACCATCGGGACAGGCGACCTACAATGAGCAGTTCTTC

d_call: TRBD2
v_call: TRBV6-2/TRBV6-3
clone_size: -
j_call: TRBJ2-3
cdr3_aa: CASTRPSGEWCQDTQYF
cdr3_nt: TGTGCCAGCACCAGACCGAGCGGGGAATGGTGCCAAGATACGCAGTATTTT

d_call: -
v_call: TRBV6-1
clone_size: -
j_call: TRBJ1-5
cdr3_aa: CASSSPGTANQPQHF
cdr3_nt: TGTGCCAGCAGTAGCCCCGGGACGGCGAATCAGCCCCAGCATTTT

d_call: -
v_call: TRBV27
clone_size: many
j_call: TRBJ1-2
cdr3_aa: CASSLRSARSNYDGYTF
cdr3_nt: TGTGCCAGCAGTTTAAGGTCGGCCCGGTCGAATTACGATGGCTACACCTTC

d_call: -
v_call: TRBV15
clone_size: -
j_call: TRBJ2-5
cdr3_aa: CATSSSGGNQETQYF
cdr3_nt: TGTGCCACCAGCAGCTCGGGGGGCAACCAAGAGACCCAGTACTTC

d_call: -
v_call: TRBV29-1
clone_size: -
j_call: TRBJ1-1
cdr3_aa: CSGIKNTEAFF
cdr3_nt: TGCAGCGGAATAAAGAACACTGAAGCTTTCTTT

d_call: -
v_call: TRBV7-9
clone_size: -
j_call: TRBJ1-5
cdr3_aa: CASSIGTDPSNQPQHF
cdr3_nt: TGTGCCAGCAGCATAGGGACGGACCCGTCCAATCAGCCCCAGCATTTT

d_call: -
v_call: TRBV27
clone_size: -
j_call: TRBJ1-1
cdr3_aa: CASSVQGLYTEAFF
cdr3_nt: TGTGCCAGCAGTGTACAGGGTCTGTACACTGAAGCTTTCTTT

d_call: -
v_call: TRBV20-1
clone_size: many
j_call: TRBJ2-3
cdr3_aa: CSARLRSSTDTQYF
cdr3_nt: TGCAGTGCTAGATTACGATCTAGCACAGATACGCAGTATTTT

d_call: -
v_call: TRBV5-4
clone_size: -
j_call: TRBJ1-5
cdr3_aa: CASSPGTGRHQPQHF
cdr3_nt: TGTGCCAGCAGCCCCGGGACGGGGAGACATCAGCCCCAGCATTTT

d_call: TRBD2
v_call: TRBV20-1
clone_size: -
j_call: TRBJ2-5
cdr3_aa: CSASPSSGTRQETQYF
cdr3_nt: TGCAGTGCTAGCCCCTCCTCCGGGACTAGACAAGAGACCCAGTACTTC

d_call: -
v_call: TRBV12-3/TRBV12-4
clone_size: many
j_call: TRBJ1-1
cdr3_aa: CASSNGEGGWHTEAFF
cdr3_nt: TGTGCCAGCAGCAACGGGGAGGGAGGGTGGCACACTGAAGCTTTCTTT

d_call: -
v_call: TRBV27
clone_size: few
j_call: TRBJ2-7
cdr3_aa: CASSSRQVGTYEQYF
cdr3_nt: TGTGCCAGCAGTTCTCGACAGGTGGGCACCTACGAGCAGTACTTC

d_call: -
v_call: TRBV6-8
clone_size: -
j_call: TRBJ1-1
cdr3_aa: CASSSLGKGNTEAFF
cdr3_nt: TGTGCCAGCAGTTCTTTAGGGAAGGGGAACACTGAAGCTTTCTTT

d_call: TRBD1
v_call: TRBV7-2
clone_size: many
j_call: TRBJ1-1
cdr3_aa: CASRGAGTGSEAFF
cdr3_nt: TGTGCCAGCAGGGGAGCCGGGACAGGATCTGAAGCTTTCTTT

d_call: -
v_call: TRBV29-1
clone_size: few
j_call: TRBJ2-5
cdr3_aa: CSVAENKETQYF
cdr3_nt: TGCAGCGTTGCGGAGAATAAAGAGACCCAGTACTTC

d_call: -
v_call: TRBV7-3
clone_size: -
j_call: TRBJ1-2
cdr3_aa: CASSLHGQRSFYGYTF
cdr3_nt: TGTGCCAGCAGCCTGCATGGACAGCGAAGTTTCTATGGCTACACCTTC

d_call: -
v_call: TRBV4-2
clone_size: few
j_call: TRBJ1-1
cdr3_aa: CASSHLTANTEAFF
cdr3_nt: TGTGCCAGCAGCCACCTAACAGCGAACACTGAAGCTTTCTTT

d_call: TRBD1
v_call: TRBV19
clone_size: -
j_call: TRBJ1-5
cdr3_aa: CASSIARVGGQQPQHF
cdr3_nt: TGTGCCAGTAGTATAGCCCGCGTTGGGGGACAGCAGCCCCAGCATTTT

d_call: -
v_call: TRBV6-1
clone_size: -
j_call: TRBJ1-3
cdr3_aa: CASSARGPSSGNTIYF
cdr3_nt: TGTGCCAGCAGTGCCAGGGGCCCCAGCTCTGGAAACACCATATATTTT

d_call: -
v_call: TRBV20-1
clone_size: many
j_call: TRBJ2-2
cdr3_aa: CSASPKGRQLNTGELFF
cdr3_nt: TGCAGTGCTAGCCCTAAGGGGCGCCAGCTGAACACCGGGGAGCTGTTTTTT

d_call: TRBD1
v_call: TRBV6-1
clone_size: many
j_call: TRBJ1-2
cdr3_aa: CASNRDSDYGYTF
cdr3_nt: TGTGCCAGCAACCGGGACAGCGACTATGGCTACACCTTC

d_call: -
v_call: TRBV18
clone_size: few
j_call: TRBJ2-2
cdr3_aa: CASSPRTDMNTGELFF
cdr3_nt: TGTGCCAGCTCACCGAGGACAGATATGAACACCGGGGAGCTGTTTTTT

d_call: -
v_call: TRBV3-1
clone_size: few
j_call: TRBJ2-5
cdr3_aa: CASSYGQSKFQETQYF
cdr3_nt: TGTGCCAGCAGTTACGGACAGTCAAAATTCCAAGAGACCCAGTACTTC

d_call: -
v_call: TRBV5-1
clone_size: few
j_call: TRBJ2-5
cdr3_aa: CASSQGNRDGTQYF
cdr3_nt: TGCGCCAGCAGTCAGGGTAATCGGGATGGGACCCAGTACTTC

d_call: -
v_call: TRBV27
clone_size: -
j_call: TRBJ1-1
cdr3_aa: CASELLRPDSVTEAFF
cdr3_nt: TGTGCCAGCGAGCTCCTGAGGCCGGACAGCGTCACTGAAGCTTTCTTT

d_call: TRBD1
v_call: TRBV15
clone_size: many
j_call: TRBJ1-5
cdr3_aa: CATSVDRGPNQPQHF
cdr3_nt: TGTGCCACCAGCGTCGACAGGGGTCCTAATCAGCCCCAGCATTTT

d_call: TRBD1
v_call: TRBV7-9
clone_size: -
j_call: TRBJ1-4
cdr3_aa: CAAGGANEKLFF
cdr3_nt: TGTGCGGCAGGGGGTGCTAATGAAAAACTGTTTTTT

d_call: -
v_call: TRBV3-1
clone_size: many
j_call: TRBJ2-7
cdr3_aa: CASSPGDFSYEQYF
cdr3_nt: TGTGCCAGCAGCCCCGGGGACTTCTCCTACGAGCAGTACTTC

d_call: -
v_call: TRBV11-3
clone_size: -
j_call: TRBJ2-1
cdr3_aa: CASSSQYNEQFF
cdr3_nt: TGTGCCAGCAGCTCTCAATACAATGAGCAGTTCTTC

d_call: -
v_call: TRBV20-1
clone_size: few
j_call: TRBJ1-1
cdr3_aa: CSARLLNTEAFF
cdr3_nt: TGCAGTGCCCGACTTTTGAACACTGAAGCTTTCTTT

d_call: -
v_call: TRBV10-3
clone_size: few
j_call: TRBJ1-2
cdr3_aa: CAISESGTRGYGYTF
cdr3_nt: TGTGCCATCAGTGAGTCGGGGACAAGGGGCTATGGCTACACCTTC

d_call: TRBD1
v_call: TRBV6-1
clone_size: -
j_call: TRBJ1-1
cdr3_aa: CASRRTGVQLTEAFF
cdr3_nt: TGTGCCAGCAGACGAACAGGGGTACAGCTCACTGAAGCTTTCTTT